The clone carrying this TCR beta chain was counted only a few times. What it binds is unknown. Each CDR3 protein is one row after TCRdb ran MiXCR on the RACE reads. The table lists fewer than 85,000 distinct CDR3 sequences, around 10% of them singletons. The sample's time point: patch test 2, 6 weeks after DPC sensitization. As to treatment: therapeutic diphenylcyclopropenone sensitization with weekly scalp DPC. Non-pregnant alopecia patients aged 18 to 70, suitable for DPC therapy. This CDR3 has 13 amino acids. V dropped 1 base and J dropped 10; count of bases not matched to a gene: 3. Germline lookup yields CDR1 SGHTA and CDR2 FQGNSA. The record originates from a study of human T cells and chemical hapten exposure. Notes on the study in general: No alteration of TCRs above 1 in 1000 frequency was seen with DPC sensitization. Expanded TCRs grouped into significantly more large CDR3 similarity clusters than controls produced.

The starting material was whole blood, obtained in connection with sensitization to the hapten diphenylcyclopropenone (DPC). The sequence derives from a man aged 18 to 29 with alopecia areata. Some clones in this sample may be carry-over from other donors' samples. The V call is TRBV7-2, the J call TRBJ2-1; TRBD2 matches 8 bases. This chain's CDR3 is CASSLESGREQFF. The CDR3, as DNA: TGTGCCAGCAGCTTAGAGAGCGGGAGAGAGCAGTTCTTC.